Presented here are 15 T cell receptor beta chains from one specimen sequenced in a study of control samples from healthy donors and cancer patients (TCRdb year 2020). Libraries were constructed by the immunoSEQ multiplex PCR assay. As stored in TCRdb, this immuneACCESS dataset retains in-frame rearrangements with V and J assigned. A fraction of the clones does not appear; measured against another copy, unresolved V genes explain less than half of the discrepancy, and the remainder lacks a known reason. The sample table records 95,000 to 100,000 clones; approximately 90% of these occur just once. About 7.8% of the sample belongs to the ten largest clones. Sequencing was carried out using blood. These receptors all stem from a man aged 25 to 45 in good health.

The count of this clone is one. The V call is TRBV4-2, the J call TRBJ1-2; D may be TRBD1 (6 bases). V lost 0 bases, J lost 6 bases, and 14 bases lay in between. Looked up from germline, CDR1 is LGHNA and CDR2 is YNFKEQ. This CDR3 is built from 15 residues. The CDR3 nucleotides read TGTGCCAGCAGCCAAGATCTTGGCAGGGGACATGGCTACACCTTC. As protein: CASSQDLGRGHGYTF.

Remarks on this clone: Other nucleotide sequences from this sample produce the same CDR3. V is TRBV28 and J is TRBJ2-1; TRBD2 matches at 12 bases. The CDR3 length is 16 residues. Germline CDR1 is MDHEN and CDR2 is SYDVKM. The V segment lost 5 bases and the J segment 8 bases; nucleotides outside the gene matches: 10. The CDR3 region is CASSGASGRGGDEQFF. Written as DNA, the CDR3 is TGTGCCAGCAGTGGCGCTAGCGGGAGGGGTGGGGATGAGCAGTTCTTC.

The rearrangement links TRBV6-5 to TRBJ2-5; D is perhaps TRBD1 or TRBD2 (5 bases each). The CDR3 totals 15 residues. Trimming took 6 bases from V and 5 from J, leaving 19 bases between them. The germline V gene has CDR1 MNHEY and CDR2 SVGAGI. CDR3 nucleotide sequence: TGTGCCAGCAGACGCACAACGGGACCTCTGGAGACCCAGTACTTC. Translated, it gives CASRRTTGPLETQYF.

Comment on this clone: At one end the junction does not follow the germline gene, possibly because of a read error. The gene calls are TRBV6-5 and TRBJ2-1; D is ambiguous. The CDR3 loop spans 13 amino acids. Germline V gene sequence: CDR1 MNHEY, CDR2 SVGAGI. The CDR3: CASSFGSASSPVF. CDR3 bases: TGTGCCAGCAGTTTTGGCAGTGCGTCTTCCCCGGTCTTC.

The chain carries TRBV28 and TRBJ2-1; 8 bases align to TRBD2. The CDR3 is 19 amino acids. The ends lost 1 base at V and 4 bases at J; junction bases unmatched: 15. From germline, CDR1 is MDHEN and CDR2 SYDVKM. CDR3 loop: CASSLFGGAGGRAYNEQFF. As DNA, the CDR3 is TGTGCCAGCAGTTTATTCGGGGGGGCAGGCGGGAGAGCGTACAATGAGCAGTTCTTC.

The chain uses TRBV30 and TRBJ1-3; D gene unclear. Germline V CDR1 and CDR2: GTSNPN, SVGIG (reference sequence). CDR3 length: 16 residues. V shed 2 bases and J shed 4 bases, with 18 bases lying between them. The CDR3 nucleotides read TGTGCCTGGAGTATAGAGGGAGCAGTAGTCGGAAACACCATATATTTT. This sequence encodes CAWSIEGAVVGNTIYF.

The chain recombines TRBV18 with TRBJ2-6, with D maybe TRBD1 (6 bases). The CDR3 has 12 residues. Per germline, CDR1 KGHSH and CDR2 LQKENI. V was pared by 5 bases and J by 9 bases, with 8 bases between. The CDR3 region has the DNA TGTGCCAGCTCAGACAGGTTCAACGTCCTGACTTTC. This gives the protein CASSDRFNVLTF.

J is TRBJ2-2 and V is TRBV28; D is ambiguous. V lost 6 bases, J lost 0 bases, and 11 bases lay in between. Germline CDR1 reads MDHEN; CDR2 reads SYDVKM. CDR3 length equals 15 residues. The CDR3 here is CASSPEASNTGELFF. CDR3 bases: TGTGCCAGCAGCCCAGAGGCTTCGAACACCGGGGAGCTGTTTTTT.

The chain uses TRBV21-1 and TRBJ2-7; the D call TRBD1 from the table was never checked on the DNA. TRBV21-1 is given as a pseudogene. The CDR3 spans 14 residues. The CDR3 bases are TGTGCCAGCAGCAGGGGACAGGTCACCCACGAGCAGTACGTC. This translates into CASSRGQVTHEQYV.

V is TRBV6-6 and J is TRBJ1-1; D remains unclear. V lost 5 bases and J lost 3, with 22 bases in between. This CDR3 is built from 17 residues. Germline lookup yields CDR1 MNHNY and CDR2 SVGAGI (reference sequence). The DNA for the CDR3 is TGTGCCAGCAGTCGACTGCCACGGAGCAAGAGGGACACTGAAGCTTTCTTT. Its translation is CASSRLPRSKRDTEAFF.

This chain connects TRBV19 to TRBJ2-5; the D is unclear. Trimming shortened V by 0 bases and J by 7 bases, and 3 bases separated the two germline ends. There are 11 residues in the CDR3. Per the germline V gene, CDR1 is LNHDA and CDR2 is SQIVND (reference sequence). CDR3 in DNA: TGTGCCAGTAGTATAGAGGCGACCCAGTACTTC. Translated, it gives CASSIEATQYF.

This chain uses TRBV24-1 with TRBJ2-7; D uncertain. Germline V gene sequence: CDR1 KGHDR, CDR2 SFDVKD. V shed 1 base and J shed 5 bases, with 5 bases lying between them. This CDR3 comprises 12 residues. CDR3 sequence (DNA): TGTGCCACCAGTGATTTTGGCGACGAGCAGTACTTC. Translation: CATSDFGDEQYF.

This sequence joins TRBV9 and TRBJ1-2, with TRBD1 as a possible D gene (5 bases). Looked up from germline, CDR1 is SGDLS and CDR2 is YYNGEE. CDR3 length: 15 residues. With 0 bases removed from V and 8 bases from J, the gap between germline ends came to 17 bases. CDR3 nucleotides: TGTGCCAGCAGCGTAGAGTCAGGGTCAGTTTACGGCTACACCTTC. Its translation is CASSVESGSVYGYTF.

This chain joins TRBV7-3 and TRBJ2-3, with D perhaps TRBD2 (5 bases). Germline V gene data show CDR1 as SGHTA and CDR2 as FQGTGA. V lost 0 bases and J 5 bases, leaving 15 bases between the germline ends. This CDR3 has 16 amino acids. For the CDR3, the DNA is TGTGCCAGCAGCTTAACGGGTACGGTCCGGGGAGATACGCAGTATTTT. It specifies CASSLTGTVRGDTQYF.

The chain couples TRBV7-9 to TRBJ2-5; D is undetermined. Trimming left V 5 bases short and J 5 bases short, with 12 bases between. The CDR3 has 13 residues. CDR1 is SEHNR and CDR2 is FQNEAQ in the germline V gene (reference sequence). This chain's CDR3 is CASSPQVGETQYF. The CDR3 DNA follows: TGTGCCAGCAGCCCCCAGGTTGGGGAGACCCAGTACTTC.